The next 4 T cell receptor beta chains were all read from a single sample in a study of OX40 agonist ivuxolimab in advanced cancers. Libraries were prepared by immunoSEQ multiplex PCR; TCRdb keeps only in-frame clonotypes and omits some of them. The table records 75,000 to 90,000 clones, approximately 92% of them present only once. The material was CD4+ or CD8+ T cells sorted from blood, obtained in a trial of the OX40 agonist ivuxolimab. The receptors derive from an adult with an advanced solid tumor such as melanoma, head and neck, liver or kidney cancer.

The CDR3 DNA sequence: TGCGCCAGCAGTGATGGAGGGCAAGAGACCCAGTACTTC. Its translation is CASSDGGQETQYF. The rearrangement joins TRBV10-1 to TRBJ2-5, with D perhaps TRBD2 (6 bases). Germline V gene lookup returns CDR1 WNHNN and CDR2 SYGVQD (reference sequence). The CDR3 runs to 13 residues. The V and J ends lost 3 bases and 2 bases respectively, with 7 bases between them.

This chain joins TRBV2 and TRBJ1-2; 10 positions agree with TRBD1. Germline trimming cut 6 bases from V and 6 bases from J; bases unmatched to any gene: 4. The CDR3 has 13 amino acids. Germline CDR1 SNHLY, CDR2 FYNNEI. CDR3 in DNA: TGTGCCAGCAGGTCCGGGACAGGGGATGGCTACACCTTC. This encodes CASRSGTGDGYTF.

This clone was detected only once. This rearrangement joins TRBV28 to TRBJ2-7; tentatively, D is TRBD2 (5 bases). The germline V gene encodes CDR1 MDHEN and CDR2 SYDVKM. The CDR3 contains 14 residues. V gave up 5 bases and J gave up 1 base, with 12 bases separating them. In nucleotides, the CDR3 is TGTGCCAGCAGTCCACCGGGGATATCCTACGAGCAGTACTTC. It translates to CASSPPGISYEQYF.

The chain uses TRBV11-2 and TRBJ1-2, with D unresolved. CDR1 and CDR2 (germline): SGHAT, FQNNGV. This CDR3 contains 15 residues. V was shortened by 5 bases and J by 4 bases, with 17 bases between the two germline ends. The CDR3 region has the DNA TGTGCCAGCAGCCAAGCTTCCTACGGATCCTATGGCTACACCTTC. Translated: CASSQASYGSYGYTF.